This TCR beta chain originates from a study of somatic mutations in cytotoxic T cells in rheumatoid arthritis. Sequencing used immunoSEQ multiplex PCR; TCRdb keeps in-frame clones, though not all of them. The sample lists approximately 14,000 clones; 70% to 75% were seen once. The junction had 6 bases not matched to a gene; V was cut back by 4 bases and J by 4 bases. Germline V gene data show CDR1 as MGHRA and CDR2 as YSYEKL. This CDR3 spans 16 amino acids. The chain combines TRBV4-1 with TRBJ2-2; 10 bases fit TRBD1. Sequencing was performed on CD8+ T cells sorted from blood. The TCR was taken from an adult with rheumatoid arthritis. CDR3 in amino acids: CASSRGGQGSTGELFF. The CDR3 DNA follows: TGCGCCAGCAGCCGAGGGGGACAGGGGAGCACCGGGGAGCTGTTTTTT.